Included here is one T cell receptor beta chain sequence, with context. The antigen is unknown. Germline CDR1 is LNHDA and CDR2 is SQIVND (reference sequence). This CDR3 spans 14 amino acids. Trimming removed 7 bases from V and 5 bases from J; junction bases left unmatched: 7. This record comes from a study of T cell responses to AZD1222 COVID-19 vaccine. Study background: Second doses were pooled across both intervals (about 4 or about 12 weeks). General study findings and limits: Donors were mostly white British, more females; clonal diversity possibly underestimated. The CD4 TCRs associated with vaccination extended across spike and predominated at 160-218 and 743-854.

The method was immunoSEQ multiplex PCR; TCRdb's version includes in-frame clones alone and lacks a portion of them. The sample lists approximately 100,000 clones, approximately 89% occurring once. This receptor was obtained from an adult in good health. The chain has TRBV19 and TRBJ1-1, with TRBD1 matching over 10 bases. Sequences were derived from peripheral blood, sampled on day 0 of AZD1222 vaccination. This CDR3 is CASTTGGAGTEAFF. DNA for the CDR3: TGTGCCAGTACGACAGGGGGCGCGGGGACTGAAGCTTTCTTT.